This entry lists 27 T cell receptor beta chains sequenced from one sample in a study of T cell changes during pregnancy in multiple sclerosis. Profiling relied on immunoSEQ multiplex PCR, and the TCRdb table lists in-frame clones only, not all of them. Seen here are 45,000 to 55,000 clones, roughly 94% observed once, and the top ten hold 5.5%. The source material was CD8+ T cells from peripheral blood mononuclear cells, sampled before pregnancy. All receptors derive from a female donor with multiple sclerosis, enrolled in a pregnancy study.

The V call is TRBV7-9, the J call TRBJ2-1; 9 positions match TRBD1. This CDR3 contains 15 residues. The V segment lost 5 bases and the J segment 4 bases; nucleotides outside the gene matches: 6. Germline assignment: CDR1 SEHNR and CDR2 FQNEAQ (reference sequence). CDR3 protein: CASSPRQGGYNEQFF. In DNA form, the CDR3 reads TGTGCCAGCAGCCCACGACAGGGGGGGTACAATGAGCAGTTCTTC.

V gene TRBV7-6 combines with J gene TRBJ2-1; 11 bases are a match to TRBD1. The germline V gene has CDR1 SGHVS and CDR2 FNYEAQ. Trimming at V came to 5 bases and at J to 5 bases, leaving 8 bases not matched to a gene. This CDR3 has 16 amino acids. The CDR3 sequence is CASSPRTGGGDNEQFF. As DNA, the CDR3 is TGTGCCAGCAGCCCTCGGACAGGGGGCGGAGACAATGAGCAGTTCTTC.

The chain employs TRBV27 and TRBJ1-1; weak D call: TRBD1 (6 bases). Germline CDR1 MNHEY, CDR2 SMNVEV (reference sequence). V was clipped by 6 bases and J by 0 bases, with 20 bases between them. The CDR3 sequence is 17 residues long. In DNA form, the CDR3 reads TGTGCCAGCAGCCAGTATGTTACAGGGCGCATGAACACTGAAGCTTTCTTT. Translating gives CASSQYVTGRMNTEAFF.

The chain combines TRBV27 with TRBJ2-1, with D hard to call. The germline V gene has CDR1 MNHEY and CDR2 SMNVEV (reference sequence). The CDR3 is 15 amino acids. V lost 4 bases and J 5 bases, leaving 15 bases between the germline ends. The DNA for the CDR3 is TGTGCCAGCAGTTCACCGGTGAGCCATAACAATGAGCAGTTCTTC. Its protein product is CASSSPVSHNNEQFF.

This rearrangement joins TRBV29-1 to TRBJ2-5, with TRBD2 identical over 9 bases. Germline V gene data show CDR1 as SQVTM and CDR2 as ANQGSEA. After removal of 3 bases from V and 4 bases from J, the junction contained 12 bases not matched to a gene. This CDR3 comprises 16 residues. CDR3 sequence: CSVERGASGKGETQYF. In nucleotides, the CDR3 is TGCAGCGTTGAGAGGGGGGCTAGCGGGAAGGGAGAGACCCAGTACTTC.

The CDR3 reads CASSLLFTDTQYF. CDR3 bases: TGTGCCAGCAGCCTCCTTTTCACAGATACGCAGTATTTT. V usage is TRBV5-6 and J usage is TRBJ2-3; D not resolved. The germline V gene encodes CDR1 SGHDT and CDR2 YYEEEE. Trimming pared 4 bases from V and 2 bases from J, leaving 8 bases between. There are 13 residues in the CDR3.

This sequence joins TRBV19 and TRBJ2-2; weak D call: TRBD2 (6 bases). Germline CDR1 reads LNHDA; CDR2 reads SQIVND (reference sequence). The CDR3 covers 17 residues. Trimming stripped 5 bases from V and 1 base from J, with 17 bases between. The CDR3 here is CASSATIAVGNTGELFF. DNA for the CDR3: TGTGCCAGTAGTGCAACTATAGCGGTCGGGAACACCGGGGAGCTGTTTTTT.

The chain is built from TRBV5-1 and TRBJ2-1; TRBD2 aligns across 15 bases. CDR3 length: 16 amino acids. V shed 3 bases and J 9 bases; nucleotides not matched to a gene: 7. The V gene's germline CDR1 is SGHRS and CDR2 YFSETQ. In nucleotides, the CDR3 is TGCGCCAGCAGCTCTGACGGACTAGCGGGAGGGAGTGAGCAGTTCTTC. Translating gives CASSSDGLAGGSEQFF.

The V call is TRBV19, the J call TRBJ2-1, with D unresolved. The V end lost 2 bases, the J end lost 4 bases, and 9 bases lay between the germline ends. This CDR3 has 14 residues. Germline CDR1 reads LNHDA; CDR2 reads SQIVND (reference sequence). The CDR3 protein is CASSISPGYNEQFF. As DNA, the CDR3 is TGTGCCAGTAGTATAAGTCCCGGGTACAATGAGCAGTTCTTC.

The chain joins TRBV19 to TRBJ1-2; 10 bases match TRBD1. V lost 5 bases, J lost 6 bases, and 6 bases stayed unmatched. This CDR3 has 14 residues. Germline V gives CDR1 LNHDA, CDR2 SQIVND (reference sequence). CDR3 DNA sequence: TGTGCCAGTAGTTCGACCGGGACAGGGGATGGCTACACCTTC. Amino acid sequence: CASSSTGTGDGYTF.

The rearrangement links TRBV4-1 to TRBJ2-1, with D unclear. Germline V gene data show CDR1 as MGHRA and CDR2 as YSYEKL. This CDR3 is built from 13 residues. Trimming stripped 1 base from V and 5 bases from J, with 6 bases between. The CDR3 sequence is CASSQVADNEQFF. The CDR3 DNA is TGCGCCAGCAGCCAAGTGGCGGACAATGAGCAGTTCTTC.

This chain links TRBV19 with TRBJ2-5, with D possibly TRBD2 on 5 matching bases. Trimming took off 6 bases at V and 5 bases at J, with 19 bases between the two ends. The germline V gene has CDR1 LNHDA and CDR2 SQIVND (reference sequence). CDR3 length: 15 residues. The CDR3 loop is CASSRGLDMTETQYF. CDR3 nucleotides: TGTGCCAGTAGCCGAGGACTTGACATGACGGAGACCCAGTACTTC.

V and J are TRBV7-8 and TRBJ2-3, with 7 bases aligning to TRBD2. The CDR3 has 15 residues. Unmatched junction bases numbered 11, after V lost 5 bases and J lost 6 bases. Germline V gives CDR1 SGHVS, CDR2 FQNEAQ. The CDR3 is CASSPSAGAGDTQYF. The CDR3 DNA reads TGTGCCAGCAGCCCTTCCGCGGGAGCAGGGGATACGCAGTATTTT.

The CDR3 nucleotides are TGTGCCAGCAGCCCCCGACAGGGGGCATCCTACAATGAGCAGTTCTTC. Its protein is CASSPRQGASYNEQFF. The chain has TRBV7-3 and TRBJ2-1; 10 nucleotides agree with TRBD1. The CDR3 is 16 residues long. After removal of 5 bases from V and 1 base from J, the junction contained 5 bases not matched to a gene. CDR1 SGHTA and CDR2 FQGTGA come from the germline V gene.

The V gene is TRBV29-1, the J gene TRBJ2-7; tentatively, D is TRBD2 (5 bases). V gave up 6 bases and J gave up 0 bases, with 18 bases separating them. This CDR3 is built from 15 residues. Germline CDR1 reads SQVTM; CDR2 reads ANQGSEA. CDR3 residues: CSVVDSSVPSYEQYF. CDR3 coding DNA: TGCAGCGTGGTGGACTCCTCCGTCCCCTCCTACGAGCAGTACTTC.

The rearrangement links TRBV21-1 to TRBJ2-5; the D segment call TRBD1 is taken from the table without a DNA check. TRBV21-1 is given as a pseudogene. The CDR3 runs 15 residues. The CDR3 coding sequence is TGTGCCCCTATCTGGGACAGGGCCCGACCAGAGACCCAGTACTTC. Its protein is CAPIWDRARPETQYF.

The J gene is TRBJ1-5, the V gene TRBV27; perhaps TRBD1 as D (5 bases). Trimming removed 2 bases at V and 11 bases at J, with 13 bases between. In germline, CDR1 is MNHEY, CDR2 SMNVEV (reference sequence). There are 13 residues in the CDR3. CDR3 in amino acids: CASSLRRAGAQHF. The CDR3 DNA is TGTGCCAGCAGTTTACGGCGGGCGGGGGCCCAGCATTTT.

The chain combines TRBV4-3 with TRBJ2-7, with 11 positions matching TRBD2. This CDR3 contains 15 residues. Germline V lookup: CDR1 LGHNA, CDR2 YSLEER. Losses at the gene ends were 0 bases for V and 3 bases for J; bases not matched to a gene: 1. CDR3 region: CASSQDGTSGYEQYF. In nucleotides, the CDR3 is TGCGCCAGCAGCCAAGATGGGACTAGCGGCTACGAGCAGTACTTC.

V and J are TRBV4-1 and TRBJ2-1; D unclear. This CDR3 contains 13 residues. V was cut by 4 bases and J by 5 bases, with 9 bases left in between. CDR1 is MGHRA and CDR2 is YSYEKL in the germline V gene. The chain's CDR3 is CASSPPNNNEQFF. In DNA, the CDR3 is TGCGCCAGCAGCCCCCCTAATAACAATGAGCAGTTCTTC.

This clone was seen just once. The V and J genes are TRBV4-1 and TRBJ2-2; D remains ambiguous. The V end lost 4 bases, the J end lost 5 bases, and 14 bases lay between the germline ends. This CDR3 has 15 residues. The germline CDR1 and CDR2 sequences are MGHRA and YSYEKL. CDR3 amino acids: CASSPRAIPTGELFF. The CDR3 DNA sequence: TGCGCCAGCAGCCCCCGTGCGATCCCGACCGGGGAGCTGTTTTTT.

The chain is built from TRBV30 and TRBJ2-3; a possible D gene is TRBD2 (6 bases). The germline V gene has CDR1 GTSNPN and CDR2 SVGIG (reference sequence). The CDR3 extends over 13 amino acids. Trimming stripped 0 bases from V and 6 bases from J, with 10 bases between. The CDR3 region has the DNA TGTGCCTGGAGTGTGGCGCTAGCGGATACGCAGTATTTT. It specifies CAWSVALADTQYF.

The CDR3 region has the DNA TGTGCCAGCAGTGGGGGACAGCCGGGCTACACCTTC. This codes for CASSGGQPGYTF. The V gene is TRBV25-1, the J gene TRBJ1-2, with 7 nucleotides matching TRBD1. Germline V gene lookup returns CDR1 MGHDK and CDR2 SYGVNS. The CDR3 contains 12 residues. With 4 bases clipped from V and 8 bases from J, the junction kept 4 bases outside the gene matches.

The chain's CDR3 is CASSNRTSGPQETQYF. The CDR3 nucleotides are TGTGCCAGCAGCAATAGGACTAGCGGGCCGCAAGAGACCCAGTACTTC. The rearrangement uses TRBV7-9 and TRBJ2-5, with TRBD2 matching 11 bases. J was trimmed by 2 bases and V by 5 bases; bases with no gene match: 7. This CDR3 contains 16 residues. The germline V gene encodes CDR1 SEHNR and CDR2 FQNEAQ (reference sequence). Full variable domain (missing parts from reference TRBV7-9 and TRBJ2-5): DTGVSQNPRHKITKRGQNVTFRCDPISEHNRLYWYRQTLGQGPEFLTYFQNEAQLEKSRLLSDRFSAERPKGSFSTLEIQRTEQGDSAMYLCASSNRTSGPQETQYFGPGTRLLVL.

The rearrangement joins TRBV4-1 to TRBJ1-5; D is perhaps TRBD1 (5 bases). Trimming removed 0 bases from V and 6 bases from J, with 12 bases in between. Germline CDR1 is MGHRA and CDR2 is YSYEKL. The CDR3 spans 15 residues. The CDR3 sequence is CASSQEEGIVQPQHF. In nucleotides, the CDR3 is TGCGCCAGCAGCCAAGAGGAGGGGATAGTTCAGCCCCAGCATTTT.

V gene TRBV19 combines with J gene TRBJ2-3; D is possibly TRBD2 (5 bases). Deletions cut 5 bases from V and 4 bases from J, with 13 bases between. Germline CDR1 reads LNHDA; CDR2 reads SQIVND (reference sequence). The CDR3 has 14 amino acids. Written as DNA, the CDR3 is TGTGCCAGTAGTTCGACGATGGAGGCAGATACGCAGTATTTT. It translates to CASSSTMEADTQYF.

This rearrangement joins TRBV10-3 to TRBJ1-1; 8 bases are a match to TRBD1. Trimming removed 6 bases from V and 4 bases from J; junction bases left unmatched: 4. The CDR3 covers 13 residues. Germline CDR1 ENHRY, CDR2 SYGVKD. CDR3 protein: CAIRSTGVTEAFF. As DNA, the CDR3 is TGTGCCATCAGATCGACAGGGGTCACTGAAGCTTTCTTT.

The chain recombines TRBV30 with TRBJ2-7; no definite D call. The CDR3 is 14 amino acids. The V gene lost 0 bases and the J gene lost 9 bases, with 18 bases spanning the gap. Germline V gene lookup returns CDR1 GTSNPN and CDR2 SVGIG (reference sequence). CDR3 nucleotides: TGTGCCTGGAGTGTACACAGTAACCCCCCCAGGCAGTACTTC. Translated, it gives CAWSVHSNPPRQYF.